Each of the 7 T cell receptor beta chains below was sequenced from the same sample in a study of T cell repertoires in cytomegalovirus infection. TCRdb recomputed calls from the reads with MiXCR, one row per CDR3 protein. The sample has roughly 68,000 distinct CDR3 sequences, more than 20% seen once; the top ten hold around 79%. Antigens of these TCRs are unknown. The specimen sequenced was PBMCs, sequenced either directly or after in vitro stimulation (not recorded which). These receptors all stem from a human donor in good health (CMV status not recorded). Some clones in this sample may be carry-over from other donors' samples.

This clonotype was found many times. This rearrangement joins TRBV12-3 or TRBV12-4 to TRBJ2-7; TRBD1 agrees at 8 bases. The CDR3 is 14 amino acids. V trimming: 1 base; J trimming: 7 bases; junction bases outside the gene matches: 6. This CDR3 is CASSLGTGWSEQYV. For the CDR3, the DNA is TGTGCCAGCAGTTTAGGGACAGGGTGGTCGGAGCAGTACGTC.

This chain links TRBV12-3 or TRBV12-4 with TRBJ1-5; D remains ambiguous. V was cut by 2 bases and J by 3 bases, with 2 bases left in between. The CDR3 length is 12 residues. The DNA for the CDR3 is TGTGCCAGCAGTTTAATCAATCAGCCCCAGCATTTT. Amino acid sequence: CASSLINQPQHF.

This clonotype has at least ten counts. The V gene is TRBV7-2, the J gene TRBJ1-5; a possible D gene is TRBD1 (5 bases). Trimming removed 5 bases at V and 4 bases at J, with 15 bases between. Germline loops: CDR1 SGHTA, CDR2 FQGNSA. The CDR3 extends over 15 amino acids. The CDR3 protein is CASSAQGGENQPQHF. The CDR3 nucleotides are TGTGCCAGCAGCGCGCAGGGAGGGGAAAATCAGCCCCAGCATTTT.

In this sample, this clonotype turned up a few times. The chain has TRBV7-2 and TRBJ2-3; TRBD1 matches 9 bases. There are 15 residues in the CDR3. V was pared by 5 bases and J by 4 bases, with 7 bases of the junction left unmatched. Germline V lookup: CDR1 SGHTA, CDR2 FQGNSA. The CDR3 loop is CASSPTGTGPDTQYF. The CDR3 DNA follows: TGTGCCAGCAGCCCCACCGGGACAGGGCCAGATACGCAGTATTTT.

In its sample, this clonotype was seen many times. V is TRBV7-2 and J is TRBJ1-2, with 7 bases aligning to TRBD1. V dropped 5 bases and J dropped 2; count of bases not matched to a gene: 8. The CDR3 extends over 15 amino acids. Germline V gene data show CDR1 as SGHTA and CDR2 as FQGNSA. CDR3 coding DNA: TGTGCCAGCAGCCCGGGGCGACAGGGAAACTATGGCTACACCTTC. It yields the protein CASSPGRQGNYGYTF.

The chain joins TRBV9 to TRBJ1-4; unclear D gene. The CDR3 is made up of 13 amino acids. Germline V gene sequence: CDR1 SGDLS, CDR2 YYNGEE. V dropped 4 bases and J dropped 7 bases, with 11 bases sitting between them. CDR3 amino acids: CASSPRWGEKLFF. The CDR3 DNA follows: TGTGCCAGCAGCCCTCGATGGGGTGAAAAACTGTTTTTT.

The V and J genes are TRBV19 and TRBJ1-2; D unresolved. V lost 10 bases and J 4 bases, leaving 13 bases between the germline ends. The germline CDR1 and CDR2 sequences are LNHDA and SQIVND (reference sequence). CDR3 length equals 12 residues. The CDR3 is CATSFGPYGYTF. The CDR3 region has the DNA TGTGCCACCTCATTTGGACCCTATGGCTACACCTTC.